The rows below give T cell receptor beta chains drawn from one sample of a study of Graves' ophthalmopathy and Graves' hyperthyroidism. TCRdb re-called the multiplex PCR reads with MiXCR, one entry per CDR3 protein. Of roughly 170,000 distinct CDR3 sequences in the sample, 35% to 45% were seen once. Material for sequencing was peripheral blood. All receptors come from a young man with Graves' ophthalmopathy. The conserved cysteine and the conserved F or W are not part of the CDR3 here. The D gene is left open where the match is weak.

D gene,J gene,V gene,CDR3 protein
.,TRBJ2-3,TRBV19,ASNPGTSTDTQY
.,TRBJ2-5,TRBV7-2,ASSPPGVETQY
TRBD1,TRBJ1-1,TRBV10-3,AIRAGVTGGIGTEAF
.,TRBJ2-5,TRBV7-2,ASSLSATNQETQY
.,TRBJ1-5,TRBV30,AWSPGHYSNQPKH
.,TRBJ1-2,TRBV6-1,ASSMTSDHSYGYT
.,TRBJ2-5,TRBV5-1,ASRSAPLGGAETQY
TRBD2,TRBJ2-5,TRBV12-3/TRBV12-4,ASSLWAGGETQY
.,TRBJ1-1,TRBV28,ASKSRNTEAF
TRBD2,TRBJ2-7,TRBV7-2,ASSPRGGNTYEQY
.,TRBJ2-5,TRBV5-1,ASSLDSGDAGETQY
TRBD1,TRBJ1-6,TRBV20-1,SAGQGRGSPLH
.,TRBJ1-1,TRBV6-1,ASSGDGLGLNTEAF
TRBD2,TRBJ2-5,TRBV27,ASSLTSGSLETQY
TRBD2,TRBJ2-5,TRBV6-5,ASHPLGTSGFQETQY
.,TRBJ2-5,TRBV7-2,ASSPWDLQETQY
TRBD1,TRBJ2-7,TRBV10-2,ASKRTGPYEQY
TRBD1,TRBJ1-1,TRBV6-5,ASRQGATEAF
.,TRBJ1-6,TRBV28,ASSSLVLGSPLH
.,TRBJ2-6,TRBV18,ASSPAYRVSGANVLT
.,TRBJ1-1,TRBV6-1,ASSDGLGNTEAF
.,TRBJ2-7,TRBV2,ASSEAAGRSYEQY
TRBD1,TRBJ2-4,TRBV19,ARRPRDPGTGGPRAKNIQY
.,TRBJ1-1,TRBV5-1,ASSYREGGNTEAF
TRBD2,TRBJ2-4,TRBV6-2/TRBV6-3,ASIYGGSGKRNIQY
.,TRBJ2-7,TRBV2,ASTNRDGSYEQY
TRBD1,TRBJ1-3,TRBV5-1,ASSLRGLENTIY
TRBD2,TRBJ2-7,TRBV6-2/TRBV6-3,ASSLGLAGGSGYEQY
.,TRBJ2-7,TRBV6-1,ASSEGRYSYEQY
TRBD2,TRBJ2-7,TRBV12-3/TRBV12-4,ASRLGTSGIEQY
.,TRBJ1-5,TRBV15,ATTGRRNQPQH
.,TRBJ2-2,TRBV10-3,AISAQANTGELF